The following is a TCR beta chain sequence with its context. This clonotype was observed a few times. Its antigen remains undetermined. Base qualities were left out, and no much larger clone turns up one base away. This sample stems from a study of T-cell memory formation after mild COVID-19 (dated by TCRdb to the early 2020s). Describing the broader study: TCR sequence clusters from the two donors were found to be largely donor specific. In a couple of donors, T-cell clones that expanded and contracted after mild COVID-19 were followed by sequencing TCRalpha and TCRbeta repertoires longitudinally. The cohort comprised two young, previously healthy adult volunteers, one female and one male. Overall results and qualifications from the work: The detection of some responding clones in pre-infection memory suggests that pre-existing cross-reactive memory T cells joined the SARS-CoV-2 response. Contracting CD4+ clones appeared mostly in the CM and EM memory subsets, whereas CD8+ clones were enriched in EMRA. Whether the second-wave clones peaking on day 37 were SARS-CoV-2 specific was not confirmed. Clones that contracted from day 15 to 85 showed balanced CD4/CD8 phenotypes, whereas a second wave of clones that expanded from day 15 to 37 leaned towards CD4+. Only a couple of mild cases were covered in the study, and larger cohorts including severe cases with pre-infection samples were considered necessary.

The sample was run on an Illumina NovaSeq 6000. cDNA libraries for TCRalpha and TCRbeta were prepared by 5'RACE using constant-segment primers, with sample barcodes and unique molecular identifiers added. Trizol reagent was used to extract RNA from every sample. The libraries were amplified in two PCR steps, and the second step added a second sample barcode and Illumina TruSeq adapters. Sequencing of the libraries was done on an Illumina NovaSeq, producing 2 x 150 bp paired-end reads. On the authors' methods: Reads were demultiplexed and collapsed into UMI-guided consensus sequences with migec v1.2.7. Using mixcr v2.1.11, UMI consensuses were aligned to TRA and TRB V and J templates and then assembled into clonotypes. Expanded or contracted clonotypes were those called significant by both edgeR and NoisET, with noise models trained on biological replicates. edgeR calls used a false discovery rate-adjusted p below 0.01 and a log2 fold-change threshold of 1. PCA with hierarchical clustering of max-normalized trajectories of the 1000 most abundant clonotypes was used as exploratory dynamics analysis. Each responding clone was given a CD4 or CD8 phenotype based on the CD4+ and CD8+ repertoires, which had been sequenced separately. The public reads were reanalyzed by TCRdb: fastp trimming at Q25, MiXCR alignment, in-frame beta chains only. Each CDR3 protein gets just one entry, which takes the most common genes and DNA from the rows behind it. The V and J calls come from TCRdb's annotation, not from the publication. Here the sample has a few hundred thousand distinct CDR3 sequences; 16% occur a single time. The biggest ten clones account for roughly a fifth of the sample.

The CDR1 and CDR2 encoded by the germline V gene are SQVTM and ANQGSEA. The CDR3 measures 12 amino acids from cysteine to phenylalanine. Only the CDR3 portion is preserved as DNA: 36 bases, with reading frame beginning at the first base. Germline trimming: 7 bases from V, 2 bases from J; junction bases outside gene matches: 4. Ficoll-Paque density gradient centrifugation was used to isolate PBMCs. The rearrangement joined TRBV29-1 to TRBJ2-7; TRBD1 matches 8 bases in the middle. The sequence came from a man aged 18 to 30 who had mild COVID-19 (a few samples of this study predate the infection). The sample titles of this study are shuffled in the database, so cell type and time point are left out; the donor was told from shared clones. The sequenced material came from PBMCs or a T cell subset sorted from them (not recorded which). The DNA is TGCAGCGCGTGGACAGGGACCTACGAGCAGTACTTC. This gives the protein CSAWTGTYEQYF.